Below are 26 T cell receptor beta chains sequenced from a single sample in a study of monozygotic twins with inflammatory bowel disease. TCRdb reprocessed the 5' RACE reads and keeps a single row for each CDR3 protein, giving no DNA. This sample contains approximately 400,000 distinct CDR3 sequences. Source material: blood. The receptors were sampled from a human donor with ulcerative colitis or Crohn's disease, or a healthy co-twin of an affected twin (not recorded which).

The CDR3 is CASSLTSGGADYGKNIQYF. This chain uses TRBV11-2 with TRBJ2-4; the TCRdb call, TRBD1, lacks DNA for checking. The CDR3 is 19 amino acids. Germline V gene lookup returns CDR1 SGHAT and CDR2 FQNNGV. Supplemented by reference TRBV11-2 and TRBJ2-4, the full variable domain reads EAGVAQSPRYKIIEKRQSVAFWCNPISGHATLYWYQQILGQGPKLLIQFQNNGVVDDSQLPKDRFSAERLKGVDSTLKIQPAKLEDSAVYLCASSLTSGGADYGKNIQYFGAGTRLSVL.

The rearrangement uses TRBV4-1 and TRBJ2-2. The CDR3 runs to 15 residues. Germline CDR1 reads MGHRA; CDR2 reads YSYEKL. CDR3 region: CASSQDQAAWGELFF.

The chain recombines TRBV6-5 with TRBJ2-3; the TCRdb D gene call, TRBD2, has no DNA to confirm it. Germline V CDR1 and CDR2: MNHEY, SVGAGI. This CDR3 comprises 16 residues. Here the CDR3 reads CASSRRPAGRADTQYF.

The CDR3 loop reads CASSLAETSGYNEQFF. The rearrangement uses TRBV5-1 and TRBJ2-1; TCRdb lists TRBD2, though no DNA is available to test this call. Germline assignment: CDR1 SGHRS and CDR2 YFSETQ. The length of the CDR3 is 16 residues.

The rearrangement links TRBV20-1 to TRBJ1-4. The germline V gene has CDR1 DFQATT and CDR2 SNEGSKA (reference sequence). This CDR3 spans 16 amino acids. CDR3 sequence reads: CSARSVSRTTNEKLFF.

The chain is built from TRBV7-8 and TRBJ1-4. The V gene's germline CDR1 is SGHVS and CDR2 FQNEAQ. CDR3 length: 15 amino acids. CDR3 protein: CASSLDIRINEKLFF.

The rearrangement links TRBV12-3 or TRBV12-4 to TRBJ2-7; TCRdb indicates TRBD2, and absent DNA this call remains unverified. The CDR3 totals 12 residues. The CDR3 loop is CASRGLHYEQYF.

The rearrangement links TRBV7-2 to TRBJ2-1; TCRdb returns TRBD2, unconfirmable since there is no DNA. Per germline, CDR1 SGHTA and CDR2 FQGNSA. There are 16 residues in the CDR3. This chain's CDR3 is CASSLSADLAGAEQFF.

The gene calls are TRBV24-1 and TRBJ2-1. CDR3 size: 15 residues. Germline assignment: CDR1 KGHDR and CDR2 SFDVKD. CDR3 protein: CATSDSGLYNNEQFF.

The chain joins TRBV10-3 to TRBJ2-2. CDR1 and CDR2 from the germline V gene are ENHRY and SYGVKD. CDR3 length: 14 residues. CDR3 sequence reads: CAISESGNTGELFF.

CDR3 amino acids: CASRTTLGVEKLFF. The chain uses TRBV6-6 and TRBJ1-4; TCRdb's D gene call, TRBD1, goes unchecked for lack of DNA. The germline V gene encodes CDR1 MNHNY and CDR2 SVGAGI (reference sequence). The length of the CDR3 is 14 residues.

This chain's CDR3 is CASSKGGQRRVGYTF. V is TRBV12-3 or TRBV12-4 and J is TRBJ1-2; with no DNA, the TCRdb D assignment of TRBD1 cannot be verified. The CDR3 loop spans 15 amino acids.

CDR3 residues: CSARTSQETQYF. V is TRBV20-1 and J is TRBJ2-5. From germline, CDR1 is DFQATT and CDR2 SNEGSKA (reference sequence). CDR3 length equals 12 residues.

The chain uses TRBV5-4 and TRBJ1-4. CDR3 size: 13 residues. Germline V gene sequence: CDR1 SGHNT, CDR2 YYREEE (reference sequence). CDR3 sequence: CASRGEAGEKLFF. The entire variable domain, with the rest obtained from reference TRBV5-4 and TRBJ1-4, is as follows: ETGVTQSPTHLIKTRGQQVTLRCSSQSGHNTVSWYQQALGQGPQFIFQYYREEENGRGNFPPRFSGLQFPNYSSELNVNALELDDSALYLCASRGEAGEKLFFGSGTQLSVL.

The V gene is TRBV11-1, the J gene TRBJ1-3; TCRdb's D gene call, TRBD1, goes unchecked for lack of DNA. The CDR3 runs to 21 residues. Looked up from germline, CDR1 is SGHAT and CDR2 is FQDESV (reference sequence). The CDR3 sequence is CASSPQGGVGTVQSSGNTIYF.

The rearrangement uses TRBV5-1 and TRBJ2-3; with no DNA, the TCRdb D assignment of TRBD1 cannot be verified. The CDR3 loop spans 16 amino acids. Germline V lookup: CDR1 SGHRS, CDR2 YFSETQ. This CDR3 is CASSLPTGSGTDTQYF.

CDR3 sequence reads: CASSPPDRASRDTQYF. The chain couples TRBV18 to TRBJ2-3; checking the TCRdb D call of TRBD2 is not possible without DNA. This CDR3 has 16 amino acids. Per the germline V gene, CDR1 is KGHSH and CDR2 is LQKENI.

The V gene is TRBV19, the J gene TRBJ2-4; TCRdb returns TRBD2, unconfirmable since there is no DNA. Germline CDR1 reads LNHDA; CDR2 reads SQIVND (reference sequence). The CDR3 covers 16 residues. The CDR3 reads CASSTPREIAKNIQYF.

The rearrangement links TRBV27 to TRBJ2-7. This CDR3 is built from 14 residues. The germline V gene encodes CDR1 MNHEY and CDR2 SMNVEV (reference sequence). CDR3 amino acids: CASSLDLYTYEQYF.

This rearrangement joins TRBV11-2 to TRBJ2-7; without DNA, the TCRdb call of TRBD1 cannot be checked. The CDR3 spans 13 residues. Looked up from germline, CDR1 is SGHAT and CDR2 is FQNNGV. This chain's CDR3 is CASSPTGFYEQYF.

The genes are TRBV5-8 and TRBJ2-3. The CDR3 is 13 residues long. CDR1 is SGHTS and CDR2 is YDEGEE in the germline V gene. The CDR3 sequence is CASSPGIFDTQYF.

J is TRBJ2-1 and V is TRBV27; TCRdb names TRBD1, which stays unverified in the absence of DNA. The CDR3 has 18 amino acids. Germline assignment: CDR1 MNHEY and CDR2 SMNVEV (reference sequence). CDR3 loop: CASSPGQGLRLSYNEQFF.

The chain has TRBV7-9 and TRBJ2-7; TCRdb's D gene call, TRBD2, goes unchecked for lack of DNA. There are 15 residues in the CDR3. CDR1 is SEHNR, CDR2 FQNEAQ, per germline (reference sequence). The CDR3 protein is CASSLVSAAGYEQYF.

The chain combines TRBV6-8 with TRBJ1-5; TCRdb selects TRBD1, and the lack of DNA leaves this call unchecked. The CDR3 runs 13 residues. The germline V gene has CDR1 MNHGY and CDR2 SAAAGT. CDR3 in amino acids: CASSRQGYQPQHF.

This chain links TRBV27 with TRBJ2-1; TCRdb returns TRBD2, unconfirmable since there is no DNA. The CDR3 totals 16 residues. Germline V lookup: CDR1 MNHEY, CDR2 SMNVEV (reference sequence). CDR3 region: CASSPTSGASYNEQFF.

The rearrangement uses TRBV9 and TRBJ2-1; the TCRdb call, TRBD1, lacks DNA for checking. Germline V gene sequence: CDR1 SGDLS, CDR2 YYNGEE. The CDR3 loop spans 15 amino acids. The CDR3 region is CASSRGGVSYNEQFF.